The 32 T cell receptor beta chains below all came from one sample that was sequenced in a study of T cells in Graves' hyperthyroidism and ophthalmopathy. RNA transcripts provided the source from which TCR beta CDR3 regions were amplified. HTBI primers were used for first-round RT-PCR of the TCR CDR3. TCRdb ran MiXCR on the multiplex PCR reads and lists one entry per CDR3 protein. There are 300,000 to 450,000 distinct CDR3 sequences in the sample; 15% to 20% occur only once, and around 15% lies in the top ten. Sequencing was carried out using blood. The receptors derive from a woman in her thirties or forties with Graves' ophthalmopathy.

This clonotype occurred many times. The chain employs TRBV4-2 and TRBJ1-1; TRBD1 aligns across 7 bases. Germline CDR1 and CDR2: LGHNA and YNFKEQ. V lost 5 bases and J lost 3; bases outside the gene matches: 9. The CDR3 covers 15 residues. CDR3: CASSTRQGWDTEAFF. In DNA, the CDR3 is TGTGCCAGCAGCACCCGACAGGGATGGGACACTGAAGCTTTCTTT.

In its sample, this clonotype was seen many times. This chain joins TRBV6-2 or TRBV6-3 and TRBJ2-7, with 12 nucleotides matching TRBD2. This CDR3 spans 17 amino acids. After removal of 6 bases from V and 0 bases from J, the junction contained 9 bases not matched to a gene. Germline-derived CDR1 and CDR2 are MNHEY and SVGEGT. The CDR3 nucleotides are TGTGCCAGCAGCCTTGGACTAGCGGGACATCACTCCTACGAGCAGTACTTC. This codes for CASSLGLAGHHSYEQYF.

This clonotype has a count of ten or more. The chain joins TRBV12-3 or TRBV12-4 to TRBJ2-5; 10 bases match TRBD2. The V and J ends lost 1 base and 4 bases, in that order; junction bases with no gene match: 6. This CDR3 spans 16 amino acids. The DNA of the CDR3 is TGTGCCAGCAGTTTAGGACTAGCGGGCTACGTAGAGACCCAGTACTTC. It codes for CASSLGLAGYVETQYF.

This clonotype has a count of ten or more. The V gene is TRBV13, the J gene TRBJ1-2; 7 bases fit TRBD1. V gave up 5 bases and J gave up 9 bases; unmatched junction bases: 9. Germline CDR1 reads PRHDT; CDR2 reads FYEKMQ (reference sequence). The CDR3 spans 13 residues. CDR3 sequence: CASSPNRGNSYTF. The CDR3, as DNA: TGTGCCAGCAGCCCAAACAGGGGAAACAGCTACACCTTC.

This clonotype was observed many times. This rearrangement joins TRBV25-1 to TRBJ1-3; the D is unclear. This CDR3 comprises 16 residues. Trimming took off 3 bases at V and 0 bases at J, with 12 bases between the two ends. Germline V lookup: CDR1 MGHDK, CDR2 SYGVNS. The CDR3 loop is CASSDVRVDSGNTIYF. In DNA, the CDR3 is TGTGCCAGCAGTGATGTCAGAGTCGACTCTGGAAACACCATATATTTT.

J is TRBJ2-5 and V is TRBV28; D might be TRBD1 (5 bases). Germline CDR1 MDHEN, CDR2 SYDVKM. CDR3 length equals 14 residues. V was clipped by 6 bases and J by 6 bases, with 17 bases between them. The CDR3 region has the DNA TGTGCCAGCAGCCCGGGCCGCGTGGGGCAGACCCAGTACTTC. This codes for CASSPGRVGQTQYF. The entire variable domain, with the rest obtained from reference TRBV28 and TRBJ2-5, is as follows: DVKVTQSSRYLVKRTGEKVFLECVQDMDHENMFWYRQDPGLGLRLIYFSYDVKMKEKGDIPEGYSVSREKKERFSLILESASTNQTSMYLCASSPGRVGQTQYFGPGTRLLVL.

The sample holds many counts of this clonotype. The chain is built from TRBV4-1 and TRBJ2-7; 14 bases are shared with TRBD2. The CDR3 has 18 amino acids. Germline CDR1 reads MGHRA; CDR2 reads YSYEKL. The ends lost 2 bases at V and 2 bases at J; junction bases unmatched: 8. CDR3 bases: TGCGCCAGCAGCCAATCCCGGGTGGGACTAGCGGGAGCCTACGAGCAGTACTTC. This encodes CASSQSRVGLAGAYEQYF.

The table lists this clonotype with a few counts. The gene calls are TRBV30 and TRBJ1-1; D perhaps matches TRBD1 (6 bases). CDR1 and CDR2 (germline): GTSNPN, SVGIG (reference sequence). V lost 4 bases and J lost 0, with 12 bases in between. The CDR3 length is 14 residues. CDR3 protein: CAWTQGLMNTEAFF. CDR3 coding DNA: TGTGCCTGGACACAGGGCCTGATGAACACTGAAGCTTTCTTT.

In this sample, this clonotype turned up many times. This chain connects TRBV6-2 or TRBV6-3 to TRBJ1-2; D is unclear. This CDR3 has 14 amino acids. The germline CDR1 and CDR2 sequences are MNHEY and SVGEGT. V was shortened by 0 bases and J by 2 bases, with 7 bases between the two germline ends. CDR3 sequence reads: CASSYSGRNYGYTF. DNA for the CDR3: TGTGCCAGCAGTTACTCAGGCCGCAACTATGGCTACACCTTC.

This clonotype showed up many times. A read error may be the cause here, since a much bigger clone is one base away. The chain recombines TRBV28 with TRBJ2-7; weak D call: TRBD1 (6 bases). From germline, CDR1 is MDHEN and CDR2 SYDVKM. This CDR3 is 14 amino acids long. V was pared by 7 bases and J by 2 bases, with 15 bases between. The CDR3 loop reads CASKPIGGTYEQYF. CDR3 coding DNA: TGTGCCAGCAAACCCATAGGGGGAACCTACGAGCAGTACTTC.

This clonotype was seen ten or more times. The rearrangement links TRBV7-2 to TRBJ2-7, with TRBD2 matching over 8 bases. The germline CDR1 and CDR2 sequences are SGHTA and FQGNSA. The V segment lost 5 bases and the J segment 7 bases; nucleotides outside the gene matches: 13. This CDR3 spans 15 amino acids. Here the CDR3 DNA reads TGTGCCAGCAGCCCGGGGGGGACTCAGGGTGGAGAGCAGTACTTC. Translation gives CASSPGGTQGGEQYF. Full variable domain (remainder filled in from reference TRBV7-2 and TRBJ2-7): GAGVSQSPSNKVTEKGKDVELRCDPISGHTALYWYRQSLGQGLEFLIYFQGNSAPDKSGLPSDRFSAERTGGSVSTLTIQRTQQEDSAVYLCASSPGGTQGGEQYFGPGTRLTVT.

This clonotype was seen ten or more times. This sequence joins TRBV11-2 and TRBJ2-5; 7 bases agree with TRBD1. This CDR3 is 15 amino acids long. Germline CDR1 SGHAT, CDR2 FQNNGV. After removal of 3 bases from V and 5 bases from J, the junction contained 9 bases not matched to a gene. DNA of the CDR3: TGTGCCAGCAGCTTTTCCCCGACAGGGCAGGAGACCCAGTACTTC. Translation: CASSFSPTGQETQYF.

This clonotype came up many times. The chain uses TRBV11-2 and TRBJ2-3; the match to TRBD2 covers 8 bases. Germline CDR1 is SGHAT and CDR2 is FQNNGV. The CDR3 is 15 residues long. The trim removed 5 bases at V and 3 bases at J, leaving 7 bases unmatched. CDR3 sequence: CASSTSGRITDTQYF. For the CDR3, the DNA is TGTGCCAGCAGCACCAGCGGGAGAATTACAGATACGCAGTATTTT. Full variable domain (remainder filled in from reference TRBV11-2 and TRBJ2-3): EAGVAQSPRYKIIEKRQSVAFWCNPISGHATLYWYQQILGQGPKLLIQFQNNGVVDDSQLPKDRFSAERLKGVDSTLKIQPAKLEDSAVYLCASSTSGRITDTQYFGPGTRLTVL.

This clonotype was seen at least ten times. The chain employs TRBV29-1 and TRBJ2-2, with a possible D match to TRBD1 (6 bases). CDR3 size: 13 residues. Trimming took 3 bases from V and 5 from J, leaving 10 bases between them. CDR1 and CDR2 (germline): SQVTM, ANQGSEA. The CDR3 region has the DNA TGCAGCGTTGACGGACAGAATACCGGGGAGCTGTTTTTT. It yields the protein CSVDGQNTGELFF.

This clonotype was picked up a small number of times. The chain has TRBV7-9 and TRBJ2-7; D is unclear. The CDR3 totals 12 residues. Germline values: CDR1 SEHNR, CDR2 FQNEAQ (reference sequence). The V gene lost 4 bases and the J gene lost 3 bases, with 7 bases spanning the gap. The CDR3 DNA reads TGTGCCAGCAGCTCCGAGTACTACGAGCAGTACTTC. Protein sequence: CASSSEYYEQYF.

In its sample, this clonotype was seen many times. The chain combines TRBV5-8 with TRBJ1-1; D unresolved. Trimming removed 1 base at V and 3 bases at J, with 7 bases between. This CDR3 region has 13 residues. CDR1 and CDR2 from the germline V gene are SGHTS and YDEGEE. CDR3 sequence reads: CASSLREDTEAFF. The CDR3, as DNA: TGTGCCAGCAGCTTGAGGGAGGACACTGAAGCTTTCTTT. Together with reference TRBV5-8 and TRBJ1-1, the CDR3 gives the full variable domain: EAGVTQSPTHLIKTRGQQATLRCSPISGHTSVYWYQQALGLGLQFLLWYDEGEERNRGNFPPRFSGRQFPNYSSELNVNALELEDSALYLCASSLREDTEAFFGQGTRLTVV.

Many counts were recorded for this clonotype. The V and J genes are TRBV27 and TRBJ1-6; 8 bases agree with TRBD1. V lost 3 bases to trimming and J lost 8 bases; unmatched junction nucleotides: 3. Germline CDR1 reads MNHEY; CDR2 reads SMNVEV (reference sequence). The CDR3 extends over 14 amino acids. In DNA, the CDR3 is TGTGCCAGCAGTTTGACAGGGGCCTATTCACCCCTCCACTTT. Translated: CASSLTGAYSPLHF.

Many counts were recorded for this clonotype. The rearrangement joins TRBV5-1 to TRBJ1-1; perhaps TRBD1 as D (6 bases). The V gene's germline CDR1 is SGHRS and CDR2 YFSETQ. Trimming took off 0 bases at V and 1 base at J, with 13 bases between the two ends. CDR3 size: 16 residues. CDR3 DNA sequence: TGCGCCAGCAGCTTGGTAGGGGGGCCCACGAACACTGAAGCTTTCTTT. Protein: CASSLVGGPTNTEAFF.

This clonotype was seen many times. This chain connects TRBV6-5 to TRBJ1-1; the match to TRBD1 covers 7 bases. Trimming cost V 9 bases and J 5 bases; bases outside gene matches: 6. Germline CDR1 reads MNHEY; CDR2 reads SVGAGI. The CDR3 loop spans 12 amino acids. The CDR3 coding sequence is TGTGCCAGGGACAGGCCAAATACTGAAGCTTTCTTT. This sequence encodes CARDRPNTEAFF.

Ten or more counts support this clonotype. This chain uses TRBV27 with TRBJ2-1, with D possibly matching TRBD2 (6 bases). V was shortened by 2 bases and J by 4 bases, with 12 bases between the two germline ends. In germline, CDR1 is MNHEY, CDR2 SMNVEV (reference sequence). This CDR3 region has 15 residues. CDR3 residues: CASSLGLATYNEQFF. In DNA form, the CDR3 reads TGTGCCAGCAGTTTAGGCCTAGCGACGTACAATGAGCAGTTCTTC.

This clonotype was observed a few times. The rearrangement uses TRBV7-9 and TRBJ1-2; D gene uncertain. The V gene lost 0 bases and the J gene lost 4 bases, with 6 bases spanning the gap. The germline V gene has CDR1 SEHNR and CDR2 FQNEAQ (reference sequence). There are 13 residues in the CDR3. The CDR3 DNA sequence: TGTGCCAGCAGCTTAGCCAGACCCTATGGCTACACCTTC. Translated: CASSLARPYGYTF.

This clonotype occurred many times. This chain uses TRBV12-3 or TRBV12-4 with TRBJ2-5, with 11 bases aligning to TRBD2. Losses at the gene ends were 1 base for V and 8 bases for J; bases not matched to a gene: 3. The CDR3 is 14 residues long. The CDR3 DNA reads TGTGCCAGCAGTTTAGGACTAGCGGGAAGCACCCAGTACTTC. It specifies CASSLGLAGSTQYF.

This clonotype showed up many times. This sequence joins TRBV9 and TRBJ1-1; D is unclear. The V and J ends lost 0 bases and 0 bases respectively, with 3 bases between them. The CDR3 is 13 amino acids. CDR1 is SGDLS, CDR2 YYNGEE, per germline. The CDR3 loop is CASSVELNTEAFF. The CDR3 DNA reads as TGTGCCAGCAGCGTAGAGCTGAACACTGAAGCTTTCTTT.

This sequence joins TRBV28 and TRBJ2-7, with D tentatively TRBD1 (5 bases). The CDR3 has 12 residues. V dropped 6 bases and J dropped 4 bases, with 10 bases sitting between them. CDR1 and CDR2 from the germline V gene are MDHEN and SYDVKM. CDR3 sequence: CASRLTGYEQYF. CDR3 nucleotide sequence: TGTGCCAGCAGACTAACAGGTTACGAGCAGTACTTC.

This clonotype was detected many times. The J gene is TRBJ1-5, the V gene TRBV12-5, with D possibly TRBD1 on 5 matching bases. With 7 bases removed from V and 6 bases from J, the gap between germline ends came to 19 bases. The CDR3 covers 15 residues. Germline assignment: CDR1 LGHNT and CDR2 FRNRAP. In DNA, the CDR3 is TGTGCTAGTGCCGCCGCCGCAGGGCTGGGTCAGCCCCAGCATTTT. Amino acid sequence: CASAAAAGLGQPQHF.

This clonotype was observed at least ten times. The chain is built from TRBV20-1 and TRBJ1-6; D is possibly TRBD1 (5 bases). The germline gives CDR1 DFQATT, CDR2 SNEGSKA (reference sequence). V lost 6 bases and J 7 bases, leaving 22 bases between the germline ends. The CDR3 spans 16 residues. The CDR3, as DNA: TGCAGTGCATTAACTCACCGGGACTCACTGAATTCACCCCTCCACTTT. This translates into CSALTHRDSLNSPLHF.

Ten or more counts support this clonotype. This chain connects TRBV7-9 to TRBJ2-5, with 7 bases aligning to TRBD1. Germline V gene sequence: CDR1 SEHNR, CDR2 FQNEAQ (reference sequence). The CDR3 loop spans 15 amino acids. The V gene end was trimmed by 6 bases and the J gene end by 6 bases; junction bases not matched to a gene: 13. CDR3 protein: CASSRDTTGVQTQYF. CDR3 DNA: TGTGCCAGCAGTCGCGACACAACAGGGGTACAGACCCAGTACTTC.

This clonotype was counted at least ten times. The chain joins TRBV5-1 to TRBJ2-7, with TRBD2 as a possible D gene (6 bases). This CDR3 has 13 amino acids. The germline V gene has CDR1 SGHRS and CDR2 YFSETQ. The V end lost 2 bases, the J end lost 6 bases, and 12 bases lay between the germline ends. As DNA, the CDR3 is TGCGCCAGCAGCTTCCGGGAGAGGGGCGAGCAGTACTTC. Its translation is CASSFRERGEQYF.

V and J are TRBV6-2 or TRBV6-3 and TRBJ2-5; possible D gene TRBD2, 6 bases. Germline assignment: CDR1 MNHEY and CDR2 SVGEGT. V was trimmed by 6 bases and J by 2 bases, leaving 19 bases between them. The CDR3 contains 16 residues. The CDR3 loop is CASRPVGAGRQETQYF. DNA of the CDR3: TGTGCCAGCAGGCCGGTTGGGGCAGGGAGGCAAGAGACCCAGTACTTC.

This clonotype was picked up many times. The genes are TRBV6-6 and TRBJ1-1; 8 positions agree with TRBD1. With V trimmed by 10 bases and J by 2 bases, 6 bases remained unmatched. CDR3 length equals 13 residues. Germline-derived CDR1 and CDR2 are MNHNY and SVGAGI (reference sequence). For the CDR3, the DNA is TGTGCCACACAGGGGGACGCCAACACTGAAGCTTTCTTT. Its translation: CATQGDANTEAFF.

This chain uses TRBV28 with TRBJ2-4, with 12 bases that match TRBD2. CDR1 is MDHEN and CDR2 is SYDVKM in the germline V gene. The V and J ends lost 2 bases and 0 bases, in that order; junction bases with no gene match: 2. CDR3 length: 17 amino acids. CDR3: CASSLLAGGLAKNIQYF. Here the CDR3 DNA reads TGTGCCAGCAGTTTACTAGCGGGGGGGCTAGCCAAAAACATTCAGTACTTC. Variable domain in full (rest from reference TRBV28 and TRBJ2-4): DVKVTQSSRYLVKRTGEKVFLECVQDMDHENMFWYRQDPGLGLRLIYFSYDVKMKEKGDIPEGYSVSREKKERFSLILESASTNQTSMYLCASSLLAGGLAKNIQYFGAGTRLSVL.

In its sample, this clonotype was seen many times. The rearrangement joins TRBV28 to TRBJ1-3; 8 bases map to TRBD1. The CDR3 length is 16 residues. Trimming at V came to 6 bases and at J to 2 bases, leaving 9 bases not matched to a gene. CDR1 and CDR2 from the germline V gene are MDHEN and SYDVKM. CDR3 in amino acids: CASSPPQGVAGNTIYF. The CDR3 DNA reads TGTGCCAGCAGCCCTCCACAGGGGGTGGCTGGAAACACCATATATTTT. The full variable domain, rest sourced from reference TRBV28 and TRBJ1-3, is DVKVTQSSRYLVKRTGEKVFLECVQDMDHENMFWYRQDPGLGLRLIYFSYDVKMKEKGDIPEGYSVSREKKERFSLILESASTNQTSMYLCASSPPQGVAGNTIYFGEGSWLTVV.